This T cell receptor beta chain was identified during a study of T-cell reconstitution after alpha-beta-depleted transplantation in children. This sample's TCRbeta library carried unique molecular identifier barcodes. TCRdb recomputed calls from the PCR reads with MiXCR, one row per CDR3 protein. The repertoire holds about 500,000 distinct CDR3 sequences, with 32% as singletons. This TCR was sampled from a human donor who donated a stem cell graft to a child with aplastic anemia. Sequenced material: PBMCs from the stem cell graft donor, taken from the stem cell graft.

The CDR3 DNA is TGCGCCAGCAGCCATGGTGTGACGAGGGACTATGGCTACACCTTC. Protein sequence: CASSHGVTRDYGYTF. V usage is TRBV4-1 and J usage is TRBJ1-2; unclear D gene. The CDR3 sequence is 15 residues long. V gave up 3 bases and J gave up 3 bases, with 14 bases separating them. Germline V CDR1 and CDR2: MGHRA, YSYEKL.